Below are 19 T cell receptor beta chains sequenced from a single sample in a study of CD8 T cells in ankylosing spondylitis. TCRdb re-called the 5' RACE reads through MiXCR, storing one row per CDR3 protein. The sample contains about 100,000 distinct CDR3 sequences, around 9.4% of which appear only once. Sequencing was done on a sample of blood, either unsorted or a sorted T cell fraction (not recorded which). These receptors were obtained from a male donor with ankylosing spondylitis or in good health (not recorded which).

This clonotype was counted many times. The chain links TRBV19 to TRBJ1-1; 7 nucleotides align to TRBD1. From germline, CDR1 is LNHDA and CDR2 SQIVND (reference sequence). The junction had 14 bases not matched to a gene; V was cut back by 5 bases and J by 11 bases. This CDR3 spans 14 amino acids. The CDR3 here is CASSGSGQTLDAFF. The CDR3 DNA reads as TGTGCCAGTAGTGGATCGGGACAGACCCTGGACGCTTTCTTT. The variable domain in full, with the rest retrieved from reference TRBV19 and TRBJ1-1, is DGGITQSPKYLFRKEGQNVTLSCEQNLNHDAMYWYRQDPGQGLRLIYYSQIVNDFQKGDIAEGYSVSREKKESFPLTVTSAQKNPTAFYLCASSGSGQTLDAFFGQGTRLTVV.

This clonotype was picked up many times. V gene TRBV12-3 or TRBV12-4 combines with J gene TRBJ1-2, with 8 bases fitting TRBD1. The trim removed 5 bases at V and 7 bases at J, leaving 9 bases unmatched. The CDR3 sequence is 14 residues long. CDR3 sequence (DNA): TGTGCCAGCAGTAGAAGCCAGGGGGCGCTTGGCTACACCTTC. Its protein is CASSRSQGALGYTF.

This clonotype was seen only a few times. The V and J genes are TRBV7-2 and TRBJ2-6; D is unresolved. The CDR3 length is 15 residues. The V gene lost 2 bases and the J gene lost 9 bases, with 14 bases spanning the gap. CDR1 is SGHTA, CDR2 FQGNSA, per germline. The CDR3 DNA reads TGTGCCAGCAGCTTATTTCCGGAAAGAGGCAACGTCCTGACTTTC. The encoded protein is CASSLFPERGNVLTF. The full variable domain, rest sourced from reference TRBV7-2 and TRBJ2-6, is GAGVSQSPSNKVTEKGKDVELRCDPISGHTALYWYRQSLGQGLEFLIYFQGNSAPDKSGLPSDRFSAERTGGSVSTLTIQRTQQEDSAVYLCASSLFPERGNVLTFGAGSRLTVL.

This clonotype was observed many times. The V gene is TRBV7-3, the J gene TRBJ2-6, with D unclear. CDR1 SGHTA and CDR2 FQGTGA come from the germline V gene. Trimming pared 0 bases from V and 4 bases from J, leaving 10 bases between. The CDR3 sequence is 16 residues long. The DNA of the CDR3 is TGTGCCAGCAGCTTAACGTACGGAGCGGGGGCCAACGTCCTGACTTTC. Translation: CASSLTYGAGANVLTF.

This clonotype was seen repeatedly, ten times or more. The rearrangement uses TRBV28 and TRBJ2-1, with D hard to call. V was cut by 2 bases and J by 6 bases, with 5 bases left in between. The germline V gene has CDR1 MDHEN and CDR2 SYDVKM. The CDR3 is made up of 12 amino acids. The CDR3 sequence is CASSLILNEQFF. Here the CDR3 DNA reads TGTGCCAGCAGTTTAATACTCAATGAGCAGTTCTTC. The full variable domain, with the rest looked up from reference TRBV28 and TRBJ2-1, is DVKVTQSSRYLVKRTGEKVFLECVQDMDHENMFWYRQDPGLGLRLIYFSYDVKMKEKGDIPEGYSVSREKKERFSLILESASTNQTSMYLCASSLILNEQFFGPGTRLTVL.

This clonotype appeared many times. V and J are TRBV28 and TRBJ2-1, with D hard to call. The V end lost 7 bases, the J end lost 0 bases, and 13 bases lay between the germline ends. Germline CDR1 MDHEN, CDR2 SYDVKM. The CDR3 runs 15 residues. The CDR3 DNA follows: TGTGCCAGCACCAGGTCGATGAGCTCCTACAATGAGCAGTTCTTC. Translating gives CASTRSMSSYNEQFF.

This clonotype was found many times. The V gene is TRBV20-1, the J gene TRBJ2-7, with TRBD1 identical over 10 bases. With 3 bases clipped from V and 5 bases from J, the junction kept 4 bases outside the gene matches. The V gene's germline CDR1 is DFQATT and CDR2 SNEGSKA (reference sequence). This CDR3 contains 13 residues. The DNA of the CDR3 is TGCAGTGCTAGTCCGGGACAGGGGAACGAGCAGTACTTC. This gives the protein CSASPGQGNEQYF.

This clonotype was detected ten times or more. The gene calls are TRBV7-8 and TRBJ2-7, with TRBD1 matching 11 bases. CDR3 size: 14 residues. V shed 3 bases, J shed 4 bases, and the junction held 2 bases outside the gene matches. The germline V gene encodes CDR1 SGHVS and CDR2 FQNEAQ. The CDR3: CASSLGQGVYEQYF. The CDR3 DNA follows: TGTGCCAGCAGCTTGGGACAGGGGGTTTACGAGCAGTACTTC.

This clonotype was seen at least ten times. The chain's CDR3 is CASSQGPGQGTDTQYF. The CDR3 nucleotides read TGTGCCAGCAGCCAAGGACCGGGACAGGGCACAGATACGCAGTATTTT. This sequence joins TRBV4-2 and TRBJ2-3, with 8 bases matching TRBD1. Germline V lookup: CDR1 LGHNA, CDR2 YNFKEQ. With 1 base clipped from V and 1 base from J, the junction kept 4 bases outside the gene matches. This CDR3 is built from 16 residues.

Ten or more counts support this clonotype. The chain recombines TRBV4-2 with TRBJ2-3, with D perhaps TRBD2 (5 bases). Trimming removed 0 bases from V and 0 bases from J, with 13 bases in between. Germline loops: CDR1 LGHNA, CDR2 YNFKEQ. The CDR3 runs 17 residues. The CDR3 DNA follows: TGTGCCAGCAGCCAAGATTTGGACGGGGAAAGCACAGATACGCAGTATTTT. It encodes CASSQDLDGESTDTQYF.

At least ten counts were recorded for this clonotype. CDR3 loop: CASSTSGANVLTF. In nucleotides, the CDR3 is TGTGCCAGCAGTACTTCTGGGGCCAACGTCCTGACTTTC. This chain joins TRBV27 and TRBJ2-6; D is unclear. CDR1 is MNHEY, CDR2 SMNVEV, per germline (reference sequence). CDR3 length: 13 amino acids. V gave up 5 bases and J gave up 1 base, with 3 bases separating them.

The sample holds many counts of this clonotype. The CDR3 bases are TGCGCCAGCAGAGGTTCGGGTCGGGAAGAGACCCAGTACTTC. This translates into CASRGSGREETQYF. The V call is TRBV5-1, the J call TRBJ2-5; D ambiguous. CDR3 length: 14 amino acids. Germline V gives CDR1 SGHRS, CDR2 YFSETQ. Trimming stripped 5 bases from V and 3 bases from J, with 14 bases between.

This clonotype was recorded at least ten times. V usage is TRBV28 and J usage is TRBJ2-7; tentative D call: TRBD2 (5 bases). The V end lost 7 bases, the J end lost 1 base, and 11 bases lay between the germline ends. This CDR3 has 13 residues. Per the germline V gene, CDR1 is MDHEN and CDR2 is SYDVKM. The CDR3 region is CASIREGSYEQYF. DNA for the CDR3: TGTGCCAGCATCCGAGAGGGTTCCTACGAGCAGTACTTC. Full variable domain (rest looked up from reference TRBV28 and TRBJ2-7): DVKVTQSSRYLVKRTGEKVFLECVQDMDHENMFWYRQDPGLGLRLIYFSYDVKMKEKGDIPEGYSVSREKKERFSLILESASTNQTSMYLCASIREGSYEQYFGPGTRLTVT.

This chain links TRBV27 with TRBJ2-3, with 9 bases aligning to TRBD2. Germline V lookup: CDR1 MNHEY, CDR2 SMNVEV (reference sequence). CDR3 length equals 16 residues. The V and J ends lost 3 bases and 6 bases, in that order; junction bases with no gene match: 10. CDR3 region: CASSLAGGNFGDTQYF. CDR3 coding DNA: TGTGCCAGCAGTTTGGCGGGGGGGAACTTCGGCGATACGCAGTATTTT.

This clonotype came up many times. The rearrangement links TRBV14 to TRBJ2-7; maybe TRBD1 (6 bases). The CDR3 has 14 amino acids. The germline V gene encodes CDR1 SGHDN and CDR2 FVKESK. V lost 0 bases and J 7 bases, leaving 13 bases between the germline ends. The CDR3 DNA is TGTGCCAGCAGCCAAGAGCAGGGGTTCATGGAGCAGTACTTC. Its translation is CASSQEQGFMEQYF.

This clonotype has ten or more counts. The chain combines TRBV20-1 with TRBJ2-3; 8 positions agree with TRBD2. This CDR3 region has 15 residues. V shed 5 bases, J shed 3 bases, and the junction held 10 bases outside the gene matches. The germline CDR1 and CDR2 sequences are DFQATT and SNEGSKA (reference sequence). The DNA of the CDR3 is TGCAGTGCTGACCCCGGGAGGGTCGGGACAGATACGCAGTATTTT. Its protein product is CSADPGRVGTDTQYF.

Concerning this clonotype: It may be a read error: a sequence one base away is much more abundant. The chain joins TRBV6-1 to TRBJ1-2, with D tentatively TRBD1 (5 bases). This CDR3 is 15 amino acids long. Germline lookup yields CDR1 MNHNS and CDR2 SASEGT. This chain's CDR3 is CASSEAGQGGYGHTF. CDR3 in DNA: TGTGCCAGCAGTGAAGCGGGGCAGGGTGGCTATGGCCACACCTTC.

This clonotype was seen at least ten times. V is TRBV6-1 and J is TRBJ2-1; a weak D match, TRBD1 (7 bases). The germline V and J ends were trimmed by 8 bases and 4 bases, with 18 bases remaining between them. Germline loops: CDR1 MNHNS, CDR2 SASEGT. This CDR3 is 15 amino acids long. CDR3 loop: CASFGRGAAYNEQFF. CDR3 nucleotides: TGTGCCAGCTTTGGCAGGGGGGCGGCTTACAATGAGCAGTTCTTC.

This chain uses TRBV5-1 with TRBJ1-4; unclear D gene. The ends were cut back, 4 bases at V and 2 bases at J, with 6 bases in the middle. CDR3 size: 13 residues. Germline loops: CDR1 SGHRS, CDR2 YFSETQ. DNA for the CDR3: TGCGCCAGCAGCGGACGGACTAATGAAAAACTGTTTTTT. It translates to CASSGRTNEKLFF.